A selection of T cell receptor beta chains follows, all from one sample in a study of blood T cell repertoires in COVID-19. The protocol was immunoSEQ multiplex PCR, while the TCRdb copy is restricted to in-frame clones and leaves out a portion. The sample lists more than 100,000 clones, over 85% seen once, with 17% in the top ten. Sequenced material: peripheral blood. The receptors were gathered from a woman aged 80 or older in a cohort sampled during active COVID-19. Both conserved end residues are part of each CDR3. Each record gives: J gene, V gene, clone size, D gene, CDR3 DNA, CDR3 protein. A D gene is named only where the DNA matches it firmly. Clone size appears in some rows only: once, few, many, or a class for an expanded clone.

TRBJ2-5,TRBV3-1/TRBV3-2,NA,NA,TGTGCCAGGTCGGGAGCGAAGGAGACCCAGTACTTC,CARSGAKETQYF
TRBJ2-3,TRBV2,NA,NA,TGTGCCAGCAGTTCCACCACAGATGGTACGCAGTATTTT,CASSSTTDGTQYF
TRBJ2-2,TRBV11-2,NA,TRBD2,TGTGCCAGCAGCTTACGCGGTTCTAGCGGAGGCACCGGGGAGCTGTTTTTT,CASSLRGSSGGTGELFF
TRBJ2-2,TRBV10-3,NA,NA,TGTGCCACTCAGGGCAGGGGCGACGGGACCGGGGAGCTGTTTTTT,CATQGRGDGTGELFF
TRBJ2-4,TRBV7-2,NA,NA,TGTGCCAGCAGCCGGACTGAGCTTGGGAACATTCAGTACTTC,CASSRTELGNIQYF
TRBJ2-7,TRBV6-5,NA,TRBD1,TGTGCCAGCGGGAAGACAGGGACGTCCTACGAGCAGTACTTC,CASGKTGTSYEQYF
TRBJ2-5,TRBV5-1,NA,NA,TGCGCCAGCAGCAGGGACTCCCAAGAGACCCAGTACTTC,CASSRDSQETQYF
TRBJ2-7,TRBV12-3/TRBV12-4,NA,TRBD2,TGTGCCAGCAGTTTCGTGGCGGGAGGTGAGCAGTACTTC,CASSFVAGGEQYF
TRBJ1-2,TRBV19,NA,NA,TGTGCCAGTTCTCAGGACAGCGCCTCTTACTATGGCTACACCTTC,CASSQDSASYYGYTF
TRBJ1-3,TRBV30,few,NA,TGTGCCTGGAGTCCTGAGTGGGGGCAGGGTTTCTCTGGAAACACCATATATTTT,CAWSPEWGQGFSGNTIYF
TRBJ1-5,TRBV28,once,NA,TGTGCCAGCAGTCCCGGGGGATCGAATCAGCCCCAGCATTTT,CASSPGGSNQPQHF
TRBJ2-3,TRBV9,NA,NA,TGTGCCAGCAGCGTACCGGGAGAGAAACCTGATACGCAGTATTTT,CASSVPGEKPDTQYF
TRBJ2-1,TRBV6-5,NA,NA,TGTGCCAGCAGTTATTCGGTCGGGGGGCAGGGCAATGAGCAGTTCTTC,CASSYSVGGQGNEQFF
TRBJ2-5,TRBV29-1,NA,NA,NA,CSVRGGGEILAQYF
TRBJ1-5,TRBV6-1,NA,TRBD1,TGTGCCAGCAGTGCTACCGGGACAGGATGGGGAGGCCAGCCCCAGCATTTT,CASSATGTGWGGQPQHF
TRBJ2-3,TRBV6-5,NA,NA,TGTGCCAGCAGTTACGGGCCATTGATGGGCACAGATACGCAGTATTTT,CASSYGPLMGTDTQYF
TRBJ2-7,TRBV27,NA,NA,TGTGCCAGCAGTTTAATCTGGACAGGGAGGGGGGGCGAGCAGTACTTC,CASSLIWTGRGGEQYF
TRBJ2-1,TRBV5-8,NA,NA,TGTGCCAGCAGCTTCGGCAGACTACCAACCAATGAGCAGTTCTTC,CASSFGRLPTNEQFF
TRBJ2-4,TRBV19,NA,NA,TGTGCCAGTAGTAGCGGGGAGCTTAGGATTCACATTCAGTACTTC,CASSSGELRIHIQYF
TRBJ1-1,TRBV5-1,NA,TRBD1,TGCGCCAGCACGGGACAGCTGAACACTGAAGCTTTCTTT,CASTGQLNTEAFF
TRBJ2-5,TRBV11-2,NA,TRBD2,TGTGCCAGCAGCGGGGGAGGACTACTAGCGGTTGAGACCCAGTACTTC,CASSGGGLLAVETQYF
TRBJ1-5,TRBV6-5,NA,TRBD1,TGTGCCAGCGGGGAACAGGGGGCGGTTGATCAGCCCCAGCATTTT,CASGEQGAVDQPQHF
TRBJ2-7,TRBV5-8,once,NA,TGTGCCAGCACCACAACGGGGGGCTCCCCCTACGAGCAGTACTTC,CASTTTGGSPYEQYF
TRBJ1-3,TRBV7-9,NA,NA,TGTGCCAGCAGCATCGGGGGTGACTCTGGAAACACCATATATTTT,CASSIGGDSGNTIYF
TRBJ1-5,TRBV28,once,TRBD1,TGTGCCACCGGACAGGGGAATCAGCCCCAGCATTTT,CATGQGNQPQHF
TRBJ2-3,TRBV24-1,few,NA,TGTGCCACCAGTGATTTGGGTGCAGGGGTTCAAGATACGCAGTATTTT,CATSDLGAGVQDTQYF
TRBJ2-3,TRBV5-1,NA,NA,TGCGCCAGCAGCCCAACAGGGTGGGGTACAGATACGCAGTATTTT,CASSPTGWGTDTQYF
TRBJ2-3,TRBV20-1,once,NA,TGCAGTGCCCCTCGCGGAGATACGCAGTATTTT,CSAPRGDTQYF
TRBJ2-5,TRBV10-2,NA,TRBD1,TGCGCCAGCAGTACGACAGGGGTGGGTGAGACCCAGTACTTC,CASSTTGVGETQYF
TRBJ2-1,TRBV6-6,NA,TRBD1,TGTGCCAGCAGCCCCTACACAGGGGCCGATTACAATGAGCAGTTCTTC,CASSPYTGADYNEQFF
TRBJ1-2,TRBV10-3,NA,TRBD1,TGTGCCATCAGTGAGGACAGGGGCTATGGCTACACCTTC,CAISEDRGYGYTF
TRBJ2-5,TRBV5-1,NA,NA,TGCGCCAGCAGCTTGGGGGGCGCCCAAGAGACCCAGTACTTC,CASSLGGAQETQYF
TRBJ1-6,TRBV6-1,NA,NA,TGTGCCAGCAGTGAATTCTGGTCAGAGGAGTATTCACCCCTCCACTTT,CASSEFWSEEYSPLHF
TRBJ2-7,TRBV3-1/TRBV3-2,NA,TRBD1,TGTGCCAGCAGCCAAAGGACAGGGGGAATCCCCTACGAGCAGTACTTC,CASSQRTGGIPYEQYF
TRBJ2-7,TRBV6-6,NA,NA,TGTGCCAGCAGATCGAGGGATAGATCCTACGAGCAGTACTTC,CASRSRDRSYEQYF
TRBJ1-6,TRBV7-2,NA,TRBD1,TGTGCCAGCAGCTTAGGGCCAGGGGGCACTTCACCCCTCCACTTT,CASSLGPGGTSPLHF
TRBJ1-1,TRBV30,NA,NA,TGTGCCTGGAACCGGGGTAGTTCGGCTTTCTTT,CAWNRGSSAFF
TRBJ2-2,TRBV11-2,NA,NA,TGTGCCAGCAGCTTAGGGGCAGGCACGAACACCGGGGAGCTGTTTTTT,CASSLGAGTNTGELFF
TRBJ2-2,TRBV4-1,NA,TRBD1,TGCGCCAGCAGCCAACCGGACAGGCTGAACACCGGGGAGCTGTTTTTT,CASSQPDRLNTGELFF
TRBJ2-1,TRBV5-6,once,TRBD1,TGTGCCAGCAGATTGGACAGGGGGATCAATGAGCAGTTCTTC,CASRLDRGINEQFF
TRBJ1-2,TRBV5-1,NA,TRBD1,TGCGCCAGCAGCATTGGGACAGGGGACGGCTACACCTTC,CASSIGTGDGYTF
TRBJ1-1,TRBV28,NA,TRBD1,TGTGCCAGCAGTCCCTCGACAGGGGCCAACACTGAAGCTTTCTTT,CASSPSTGANTEAFF
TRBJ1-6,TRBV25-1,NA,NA,TGTGCCAGCAGCCCCGACCGACTAAATTCACCCCTCCACTTT,CASSPDRLNSPLHF
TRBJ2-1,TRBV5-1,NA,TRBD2,TGCGCCAGCAGCTCCGGGGGGGGCTCCTACAATGAGCAGTTCTTC,CASSSGGGSYNEQFF
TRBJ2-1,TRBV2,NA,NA,TGTGCCAGCAGTGGTACTACTTACAATGAGCAGTTCTTC,CASSGTTYNEQFF
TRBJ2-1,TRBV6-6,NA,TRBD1,TGTGCCAGCAGGAAAGGGACAGGGGGCAAATTTGAGCAGTTCTTC,CASRKGTGGKFEQFF
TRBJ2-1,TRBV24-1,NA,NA,TGTGCCACCAATACACAGGGTCAGGATGAGCAGTTCTTC,CATNTQGQDEQFF
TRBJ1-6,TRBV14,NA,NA,TGTGCCAGCAGCCAAGGTTTCCCAAATTCACCCCTCCACTTT,CASSQGFPNSPLHF
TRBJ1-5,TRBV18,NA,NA,TGTGCCAGCTCACCAGCGAGCCAGGAGGTCAATCAGCCCCAGCATTTT,CASSPASQEVNQPQHF
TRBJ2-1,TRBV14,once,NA,TGTGCCAGCAGCCAAGTATTGCAGTTCTTC,CASSQVLQFF
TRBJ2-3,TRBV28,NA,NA,TGTGCCGGACGGGGGCGGGAGAGGGCAGATACGCAGTATTTT,CAGRGRERADTQYF
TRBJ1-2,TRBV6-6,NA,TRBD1,TGTGCCAGCAGCTCCGACTCAGGGGGTGGTGGCTATGGCTACACCTTC,CASSSDSGGGGYGYTF
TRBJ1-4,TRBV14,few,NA,TGTGCCAGCAGCCAATCTCTAGTGGCGAGCGGGCTGTTTTTT,CASSQSLVASGLFF